The clone carrying this TCR beta chain is termed medium-sized. Its target is not known. Constant-region reverse primers amplified full-length variable regions, followed by semi-nested Nested Universal Primer A PCR. TCRdb redid the calling of the 5' RACE reads with MiXCR, one entry per CDR3 protein. The table shows 55,000 to 70,000 distinct CDR3 sequences, with roughly 30% occurring only once. Germline V gives CDR1 MNHEY, CDR2 SVGEGT. The ends were cut back, 5 bases at V and 7 bases at J, with 9 bases in the middle. The CDR3 is made up of 12 amino acids. Study-wide results and caveats: In terms of TCR gene usage, tumor memory CD4+ T cells clustered together with blood and lymph node memory CD4+ cells, as well as with lymph node naive CD4+ cells. Tumor-infiltrating Treg TCR alpha and beta sequences overlapped most with tumor naive CD4+ T cells, then blood naive.

Memory CD4+ cells were defined as CD4+CD45RO+CD25-. The chain employs TRBV6-2 or TRBV6-3 and TRBJ1-5; D is uncertain. The sequenced sample consisted of tumor-infiltrating memory CD4+ T cells sorted from the breast tumor. This sample's subset: memory CD4+ T cells, CD4+CD45RO+CD25-. The receptor was derived from a female donor with breast cancer. DNA for the CDR3: TGTGCCAGCAGTAGGTACAACCAGCCCCAGCATTTT. Amino acids: CASSRYNQPQHF.